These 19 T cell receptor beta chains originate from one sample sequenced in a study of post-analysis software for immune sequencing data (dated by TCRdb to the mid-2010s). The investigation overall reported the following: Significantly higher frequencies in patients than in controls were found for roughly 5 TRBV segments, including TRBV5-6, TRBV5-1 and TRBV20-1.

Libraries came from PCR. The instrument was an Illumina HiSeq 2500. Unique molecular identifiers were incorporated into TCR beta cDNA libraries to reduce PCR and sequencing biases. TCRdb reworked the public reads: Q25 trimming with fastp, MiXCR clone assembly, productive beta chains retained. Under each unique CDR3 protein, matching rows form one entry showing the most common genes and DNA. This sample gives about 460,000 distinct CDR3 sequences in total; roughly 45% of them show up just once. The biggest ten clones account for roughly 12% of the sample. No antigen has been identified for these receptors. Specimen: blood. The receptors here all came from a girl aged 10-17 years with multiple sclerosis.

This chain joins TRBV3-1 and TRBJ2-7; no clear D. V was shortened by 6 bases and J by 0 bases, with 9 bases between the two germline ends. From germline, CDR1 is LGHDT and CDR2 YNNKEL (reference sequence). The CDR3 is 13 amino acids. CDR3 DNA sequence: TGTGCCAGCAGTATGGCTATCTCCTACGAGCAGTACTTC. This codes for CASSMAISYEQYF.

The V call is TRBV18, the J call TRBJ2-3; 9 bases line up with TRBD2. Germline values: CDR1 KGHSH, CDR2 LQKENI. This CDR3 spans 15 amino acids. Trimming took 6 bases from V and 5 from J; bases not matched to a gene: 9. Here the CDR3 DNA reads TGTGCCAGCTCTACCCGGCTAGCGGGACTAGATACGCAGTATTTT. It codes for CASSTRLAGLDTQYF. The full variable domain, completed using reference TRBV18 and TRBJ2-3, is NAGVMQNPRHLVRRRGQEARLRCSPMKGHSHVYWYRQLPEEGLKFMVYLQKENIIDESGMPKERFSAEFPKEGPSILRIQQVVRGDSAAYFCASSTRLAGLDTQYFGPGTRLTVL.

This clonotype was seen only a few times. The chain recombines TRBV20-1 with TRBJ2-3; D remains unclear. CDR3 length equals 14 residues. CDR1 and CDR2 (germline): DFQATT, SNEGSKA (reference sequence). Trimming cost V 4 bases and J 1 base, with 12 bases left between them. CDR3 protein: CSAIPGTGTDTQYF. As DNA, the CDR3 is TGCAGTGCTATCCCCGGTACCGGCACAGATACGCAGTATTTT.

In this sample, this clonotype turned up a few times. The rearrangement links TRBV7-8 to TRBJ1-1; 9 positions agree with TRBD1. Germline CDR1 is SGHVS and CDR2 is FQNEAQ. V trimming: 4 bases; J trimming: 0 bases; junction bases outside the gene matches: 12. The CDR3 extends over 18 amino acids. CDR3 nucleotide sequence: TGTGCCAGCAGCTCCCGACAGGGGGAAGGGTTGGTGAACACTGAAGCTTTCTTT. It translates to CASSSRQGEGLVNTEAFF.

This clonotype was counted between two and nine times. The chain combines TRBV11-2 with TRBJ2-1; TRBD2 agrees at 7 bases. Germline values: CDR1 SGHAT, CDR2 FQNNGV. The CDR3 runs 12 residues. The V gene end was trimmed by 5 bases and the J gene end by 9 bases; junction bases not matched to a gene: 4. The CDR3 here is CASSASGTEQFF. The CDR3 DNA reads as TGTGCCAGCAGCGCTAGCGGTACTGAGCAGTTCTTC.

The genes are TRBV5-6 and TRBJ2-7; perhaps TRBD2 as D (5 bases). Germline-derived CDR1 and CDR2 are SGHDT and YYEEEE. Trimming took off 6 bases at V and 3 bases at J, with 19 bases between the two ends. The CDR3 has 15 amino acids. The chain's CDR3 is CASITQREPFYEQYF. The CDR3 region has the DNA TGTGCCAGCATCACCCAACGGGAACCCTTCTACGAGCAGTACTTC.

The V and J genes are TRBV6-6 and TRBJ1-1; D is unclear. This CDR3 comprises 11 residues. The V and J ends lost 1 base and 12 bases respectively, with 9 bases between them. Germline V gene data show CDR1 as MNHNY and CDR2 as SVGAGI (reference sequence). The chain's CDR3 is CASSYLGMTFF. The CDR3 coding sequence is TGTGCCAGCAGTTACTTGGGTATGACTTTCTTT.

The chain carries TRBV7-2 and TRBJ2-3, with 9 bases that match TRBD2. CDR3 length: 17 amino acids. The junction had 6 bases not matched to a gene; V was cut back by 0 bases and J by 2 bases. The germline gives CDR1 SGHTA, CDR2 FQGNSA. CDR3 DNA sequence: TGTGCCAGCAGCTTAGCTAGGACTAGCGACTACACAGATACGCAGTATTTT. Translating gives CASSLARTSDYTDTQYF.

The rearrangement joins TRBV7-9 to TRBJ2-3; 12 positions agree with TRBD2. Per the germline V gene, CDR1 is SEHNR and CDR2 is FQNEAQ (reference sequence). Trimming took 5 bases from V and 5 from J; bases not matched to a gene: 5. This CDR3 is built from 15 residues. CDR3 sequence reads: CASSRLAGEIDTQYF. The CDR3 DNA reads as TGTGCCAGCAGCCGACTAGCGGGAGAGATAGATACGCAGTATTTT.

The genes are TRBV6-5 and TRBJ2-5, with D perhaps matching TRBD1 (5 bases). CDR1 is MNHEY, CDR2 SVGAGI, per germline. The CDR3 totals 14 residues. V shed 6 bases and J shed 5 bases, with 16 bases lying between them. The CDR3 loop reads CASRPGSTVETQYF. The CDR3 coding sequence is TGTGCCAGCAGACCAGGGTCCACGGTGGAGACCCAGTACTTC.

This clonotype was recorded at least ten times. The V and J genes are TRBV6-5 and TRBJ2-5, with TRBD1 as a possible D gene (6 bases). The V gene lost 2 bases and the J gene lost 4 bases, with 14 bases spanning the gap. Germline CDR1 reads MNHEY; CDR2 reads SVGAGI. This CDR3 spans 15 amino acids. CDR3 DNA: TGTGCCAGCAGTTACACTCAGGGGCCCGCAGAGACCCAGTACTTC. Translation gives CASSYTQGPAETQYF.

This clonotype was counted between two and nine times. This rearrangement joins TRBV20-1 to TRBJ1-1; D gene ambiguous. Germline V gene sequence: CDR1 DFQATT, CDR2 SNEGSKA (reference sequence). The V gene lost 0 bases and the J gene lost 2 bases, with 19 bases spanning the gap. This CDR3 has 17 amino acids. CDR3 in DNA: TGCAGTGCTAGAGATGCGGCCAAGGGATGGGAAAACACTGAAGCTTTCTTT. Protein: CSARDAAKGWENTEAFF.

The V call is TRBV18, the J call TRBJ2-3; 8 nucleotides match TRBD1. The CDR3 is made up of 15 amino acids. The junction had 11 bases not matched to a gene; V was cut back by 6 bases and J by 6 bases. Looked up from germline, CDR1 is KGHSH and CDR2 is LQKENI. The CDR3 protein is CASSQSRDRIDTQYF. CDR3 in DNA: TGTGCCAGCTCGCAGTCCCGGGACAGGATCGATACGCAGTATTTT. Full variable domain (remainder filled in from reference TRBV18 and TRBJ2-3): NAGVMQNPRHLVRRRGQEARLRCSPMKGHSHVYWYRQLPEEGLKFMVYLQKENIIDESGMPKERFSAEFPKEGPSILRIQQVVRGDSAAYFCASSQSRDRIDTQYFGPGTRLTVL.

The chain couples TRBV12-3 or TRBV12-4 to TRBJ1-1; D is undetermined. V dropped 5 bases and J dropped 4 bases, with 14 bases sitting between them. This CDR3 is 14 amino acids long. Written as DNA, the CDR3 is TGTGCCAGCAGTCTGGCTGGGTACAGCACTGAAGCTTTCTTT. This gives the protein CASSLAGYSTEAFF.

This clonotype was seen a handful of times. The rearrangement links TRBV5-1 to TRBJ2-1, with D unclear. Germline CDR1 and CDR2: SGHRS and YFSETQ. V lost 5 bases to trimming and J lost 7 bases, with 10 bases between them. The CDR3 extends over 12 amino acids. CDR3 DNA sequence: TGCGCCAGCAGACCGGTAGAAAATGAGCAGTTCTTC. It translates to CASRPVENEQFF.

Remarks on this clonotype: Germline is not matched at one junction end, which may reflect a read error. The CDR3 DNA follows: TGTGCAACCAAGGAAGATTTGGGTGGCGATGAGCAGTTCTTC. Residues: CATKEDLGGDEQFF. This sequence joins TRBV15 and TRBJ2-1, with D hard to call. Germline V lookup: CDR1 LNHNV, CDR2 YYDKDF (reference sequence). CDR3 length: 14 residues.

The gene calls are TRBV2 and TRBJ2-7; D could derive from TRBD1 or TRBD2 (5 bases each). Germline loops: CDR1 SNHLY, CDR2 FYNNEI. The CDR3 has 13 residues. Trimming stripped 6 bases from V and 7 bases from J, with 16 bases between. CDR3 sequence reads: CASRLGPWGEQYF. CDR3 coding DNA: TGTGCCAGCAGACTTGGGCCCTGGGGGGAGCAGTACTTC. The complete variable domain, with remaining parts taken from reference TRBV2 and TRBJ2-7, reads EPEVTQTPSHQVTQMGQEVILRCVPISNHLYFYWYRQILGQKVEFLVSFYNNEISEKSEIFDDQFSVERPDGSNFTLKIRSTKLEDSAMYFCASRLGPWGEQYFGPGTRLTVT.

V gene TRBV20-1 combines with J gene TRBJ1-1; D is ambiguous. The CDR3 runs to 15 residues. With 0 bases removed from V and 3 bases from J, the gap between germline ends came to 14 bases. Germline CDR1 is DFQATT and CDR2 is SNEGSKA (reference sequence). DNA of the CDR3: TGCAGTGCTAGAGATATTGACTCAGCGGACACTGAAGCTTTCTTT. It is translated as CSARDIDSADTEAFF.

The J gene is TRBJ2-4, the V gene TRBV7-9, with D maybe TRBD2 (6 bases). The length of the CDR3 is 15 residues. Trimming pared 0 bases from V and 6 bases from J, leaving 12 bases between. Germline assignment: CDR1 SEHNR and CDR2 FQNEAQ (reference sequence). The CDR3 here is CASSLARQGGNIQYF. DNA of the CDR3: TGTGCCAGCAGCTTAGCTCGGCAGGGAGGAAACATTCAGTACTTC.